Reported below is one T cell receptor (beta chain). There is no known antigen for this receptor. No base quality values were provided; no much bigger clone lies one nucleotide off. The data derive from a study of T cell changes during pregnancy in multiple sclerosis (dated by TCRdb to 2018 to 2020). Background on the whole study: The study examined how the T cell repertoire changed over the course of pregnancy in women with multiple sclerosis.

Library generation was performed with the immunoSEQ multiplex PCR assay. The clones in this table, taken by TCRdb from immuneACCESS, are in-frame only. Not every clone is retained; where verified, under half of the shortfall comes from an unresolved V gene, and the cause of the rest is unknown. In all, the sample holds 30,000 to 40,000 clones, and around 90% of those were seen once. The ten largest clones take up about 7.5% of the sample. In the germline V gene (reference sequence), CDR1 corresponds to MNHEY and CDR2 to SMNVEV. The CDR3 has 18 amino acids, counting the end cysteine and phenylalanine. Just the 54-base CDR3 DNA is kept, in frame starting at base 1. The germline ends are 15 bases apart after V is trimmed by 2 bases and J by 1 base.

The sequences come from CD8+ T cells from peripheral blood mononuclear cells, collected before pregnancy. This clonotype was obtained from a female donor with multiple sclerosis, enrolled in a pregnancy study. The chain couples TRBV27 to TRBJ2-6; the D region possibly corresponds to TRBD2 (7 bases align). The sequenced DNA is TGTGCCAGCAGTTTAGGGGGGGGCCCATGGTCTGGGGCCAACGTCCTGACTTTC. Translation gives CASSLGGGPWSGANVLTF.